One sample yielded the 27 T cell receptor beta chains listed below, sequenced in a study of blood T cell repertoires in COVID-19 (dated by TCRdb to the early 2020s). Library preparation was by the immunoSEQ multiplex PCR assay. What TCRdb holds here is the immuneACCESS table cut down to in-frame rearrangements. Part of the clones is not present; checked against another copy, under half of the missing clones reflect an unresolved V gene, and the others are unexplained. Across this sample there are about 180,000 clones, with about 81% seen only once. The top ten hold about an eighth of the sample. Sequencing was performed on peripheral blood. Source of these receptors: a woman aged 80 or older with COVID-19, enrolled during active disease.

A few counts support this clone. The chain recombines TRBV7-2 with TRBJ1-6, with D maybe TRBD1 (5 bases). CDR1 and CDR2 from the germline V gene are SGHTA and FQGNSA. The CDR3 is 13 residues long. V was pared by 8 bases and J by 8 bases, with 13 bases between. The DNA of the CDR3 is TGTGCCAGCGGACAACAGCCGGATTCACCCCTCCACTTT. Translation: CASGQQPDSPLHF.

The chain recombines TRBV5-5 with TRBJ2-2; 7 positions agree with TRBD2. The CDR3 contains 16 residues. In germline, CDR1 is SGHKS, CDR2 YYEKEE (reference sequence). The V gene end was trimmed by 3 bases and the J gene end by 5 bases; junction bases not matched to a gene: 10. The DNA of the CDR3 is TGTGCCAGCAGCTCAGGGAGGGGTCTCCCAACCGGGGAGCTGTTTTTT. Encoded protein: CASSSGRGLPTGELFF.

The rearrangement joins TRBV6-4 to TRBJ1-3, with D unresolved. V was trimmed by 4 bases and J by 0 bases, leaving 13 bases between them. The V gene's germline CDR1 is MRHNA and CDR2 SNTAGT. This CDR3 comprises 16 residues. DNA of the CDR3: TGTGCCAGCAGTGGCCCCTGGGGAGACTCTGGAAACACCATATATTTT. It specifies CASSGPWGDSGNTIYF.

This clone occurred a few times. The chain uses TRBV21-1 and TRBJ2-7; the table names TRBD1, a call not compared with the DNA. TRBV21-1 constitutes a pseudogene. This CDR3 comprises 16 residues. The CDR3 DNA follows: TGTGCCAGCAGCAAAGGGTCGGTGGGACAGGGCTACGAGCAGTACTTC. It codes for CASSKGSVGQGYEQYF.

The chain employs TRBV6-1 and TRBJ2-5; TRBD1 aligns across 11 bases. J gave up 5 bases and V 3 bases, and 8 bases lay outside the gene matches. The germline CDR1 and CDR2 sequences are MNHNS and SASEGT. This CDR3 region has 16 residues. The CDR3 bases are TGTGCCAGCAGTGATGTTGCGGACAGGGGGCGGGAGACCCAGTACTTC. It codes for CASSDVADRGRETQYF.

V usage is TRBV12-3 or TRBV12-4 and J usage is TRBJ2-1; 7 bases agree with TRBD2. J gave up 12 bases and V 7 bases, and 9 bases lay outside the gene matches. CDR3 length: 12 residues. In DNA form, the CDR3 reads TGTGCCAGCACCCTCGCTAGCGGACCGCAGTTCTTC. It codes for CASTLASGPQFF.

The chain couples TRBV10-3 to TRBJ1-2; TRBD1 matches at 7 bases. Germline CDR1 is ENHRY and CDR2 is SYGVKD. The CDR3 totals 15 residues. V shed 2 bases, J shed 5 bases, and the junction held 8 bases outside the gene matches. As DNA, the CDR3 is TGTGCCATCAGTGAGATAGGGGGCGCCGGGTATGGCTACACCTTC. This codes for CAISEIGGAGYGYTF.

CDR3 bases: TGTGCCAGCTCCCCAACGCGGGAAAACATTCAGTACTTC. Its translation: CASSPTRENIQYF. The genes are TRBV18 and TRBJ2-4; D possibly corresponds to TRBD2 (5 bases). Germline V gene data show CDR1 as KGHSH and CDR2 as LQKENI. With 6 bases removed from V and 5 bases from J, the gap between germline ends came to 11 bases. The CDR3 loop spans 13 amino acids.

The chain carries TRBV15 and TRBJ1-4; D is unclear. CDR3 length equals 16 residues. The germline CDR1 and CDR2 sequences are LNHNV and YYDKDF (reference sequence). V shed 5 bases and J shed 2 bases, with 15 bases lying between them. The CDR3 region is CATSRPADVTNEKLFF. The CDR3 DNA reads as TGTGCCACCAGCCGGCCTGCGGATGTTACTAATGAAAAACTGTTTTTT.

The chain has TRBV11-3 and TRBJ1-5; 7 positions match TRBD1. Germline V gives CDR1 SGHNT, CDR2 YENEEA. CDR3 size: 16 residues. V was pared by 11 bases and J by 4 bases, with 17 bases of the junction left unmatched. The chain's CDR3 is CALVPSRDRENQPQHF. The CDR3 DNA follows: TGTGCCTTAGTGCCCAGTCGAGACAGGGAAAATCAGCCCCAGCATTTT.

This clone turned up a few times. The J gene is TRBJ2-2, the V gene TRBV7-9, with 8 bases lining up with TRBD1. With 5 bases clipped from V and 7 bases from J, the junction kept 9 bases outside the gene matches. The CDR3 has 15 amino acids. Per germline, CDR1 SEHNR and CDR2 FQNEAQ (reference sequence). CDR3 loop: CASSRNQGASGELFF. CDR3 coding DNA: TGTGCCAGCAGCAGGAACCAGGGGGCGAGCGGGGAGCTGTTTTTT.

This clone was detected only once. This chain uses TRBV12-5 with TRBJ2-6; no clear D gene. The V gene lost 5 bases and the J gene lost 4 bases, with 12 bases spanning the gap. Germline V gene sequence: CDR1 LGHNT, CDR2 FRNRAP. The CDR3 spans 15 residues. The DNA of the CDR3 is TGTGCTAGTGGTATCCCTGCGACAGGGGCCAACGTCCTGACTTTC. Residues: CASGIPATGANVLTF.

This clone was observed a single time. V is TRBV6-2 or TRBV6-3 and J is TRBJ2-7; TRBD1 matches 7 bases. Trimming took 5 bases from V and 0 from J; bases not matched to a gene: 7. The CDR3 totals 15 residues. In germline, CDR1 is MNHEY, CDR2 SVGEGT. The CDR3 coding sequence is TGTGCCAGCAGTCAGAGACAGGGCAGCTCCTACGAGCAGTACTTC. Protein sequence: CASSQRQGSSYEQYF.

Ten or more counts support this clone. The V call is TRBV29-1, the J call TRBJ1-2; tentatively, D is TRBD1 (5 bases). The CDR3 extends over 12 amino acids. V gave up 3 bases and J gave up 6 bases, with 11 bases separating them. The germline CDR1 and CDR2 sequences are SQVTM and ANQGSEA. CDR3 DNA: TGCAGCGTTGATGGGGGGTCCGATGGCTACACCTTC. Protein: CSVDGGSDGYTF.

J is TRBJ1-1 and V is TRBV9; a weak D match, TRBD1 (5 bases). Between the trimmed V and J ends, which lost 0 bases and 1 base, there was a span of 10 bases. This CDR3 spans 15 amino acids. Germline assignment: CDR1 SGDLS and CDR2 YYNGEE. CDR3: CASSVEGQGNTEAFF. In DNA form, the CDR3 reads TGTGCCAGCAGCGTAGAAGGGCAGGGGAACACTGAAGCTTTCTTT. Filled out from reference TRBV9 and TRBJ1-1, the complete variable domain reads DSGVTQTPKHLITATGQRVTLRCSPRSGDLSVYWYQQSLDQGLQFLIQYYNGEERAKGNILERFSAQQFPDLHSELNLSSLELGDSALYFCASSVEGQGNTEAFFGQGTRLTVV.

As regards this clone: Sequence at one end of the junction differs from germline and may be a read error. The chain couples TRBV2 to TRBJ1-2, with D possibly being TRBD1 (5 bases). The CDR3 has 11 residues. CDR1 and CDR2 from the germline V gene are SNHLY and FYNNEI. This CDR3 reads CASSDDSPPNF. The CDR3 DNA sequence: TGTGCCAGCAGCGATGACAGCCCGCCCAACTTC.

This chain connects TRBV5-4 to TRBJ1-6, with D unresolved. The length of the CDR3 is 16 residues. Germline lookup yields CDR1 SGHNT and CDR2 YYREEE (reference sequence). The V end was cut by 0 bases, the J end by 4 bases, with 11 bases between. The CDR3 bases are TGTGCCAGCAGCTTGGGAGGGTTTTTGTATAATTCACCCCTCCACTTT. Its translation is CASSLGGFLYNSPLHF. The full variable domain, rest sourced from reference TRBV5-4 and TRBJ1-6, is ETGVTQSPTHLIKTRGQQVTLRCSSQSGHNTVSWYQQALGQGPQFIFQYYREEENGRGNFPPRFSGLQFPNYSSELNVNALELDDSALYLCASSLGGFLYNSPLHFGNGTRLTVT.

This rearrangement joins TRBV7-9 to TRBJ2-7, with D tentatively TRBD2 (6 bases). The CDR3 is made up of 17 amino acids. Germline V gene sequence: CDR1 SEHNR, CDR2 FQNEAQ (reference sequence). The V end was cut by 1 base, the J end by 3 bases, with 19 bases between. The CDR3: CASSLGLEVSLVYEQYF. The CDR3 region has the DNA TGTGCCAGCAGCTTAGGACTAGAGGTCTCTCTGGTCTACGAGCAGTACTTC.

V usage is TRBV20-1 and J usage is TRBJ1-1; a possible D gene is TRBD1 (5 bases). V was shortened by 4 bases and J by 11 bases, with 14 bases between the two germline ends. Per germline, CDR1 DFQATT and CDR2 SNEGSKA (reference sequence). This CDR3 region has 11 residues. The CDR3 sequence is CSATRQTVAFF. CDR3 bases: TGCAGTGCTACCCGACAGACGGTCGCTTTCTTT.

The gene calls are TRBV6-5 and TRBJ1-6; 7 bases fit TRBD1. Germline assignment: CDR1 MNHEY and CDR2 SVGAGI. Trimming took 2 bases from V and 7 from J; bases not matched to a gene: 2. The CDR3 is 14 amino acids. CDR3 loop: CASSYQGVNSPLHF. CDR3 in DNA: TGTGCCAGCAGTTACCAGGGGGTAAATTCACCCCTCCACTTT.

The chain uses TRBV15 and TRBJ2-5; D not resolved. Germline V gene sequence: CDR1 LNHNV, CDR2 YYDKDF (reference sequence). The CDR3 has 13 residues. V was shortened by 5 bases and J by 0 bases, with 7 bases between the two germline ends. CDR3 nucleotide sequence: TGTGCCACCAGCTACACGTACCAAGAGACCCAGTACTTC. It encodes CATSYTYQETQYF. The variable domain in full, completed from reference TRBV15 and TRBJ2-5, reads DAMVIQNPRYQVTQFGKPVTLSCSQTLNHNVMYWYQQKSSQAPKLLFHYYDKDFNNEADTPDNFQSRRPNTSFCFLDIRSPGLGDTAMYLCATSYTYQETQYFGPGTRLLVL.

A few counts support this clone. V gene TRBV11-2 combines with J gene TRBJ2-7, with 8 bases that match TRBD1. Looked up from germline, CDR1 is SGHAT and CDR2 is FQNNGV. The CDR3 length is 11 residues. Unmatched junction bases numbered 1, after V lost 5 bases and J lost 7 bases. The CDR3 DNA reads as TGTGCCAGCAGCACAGGGGGGGAGCAGTACTTC. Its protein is CASSTGGEQYF.

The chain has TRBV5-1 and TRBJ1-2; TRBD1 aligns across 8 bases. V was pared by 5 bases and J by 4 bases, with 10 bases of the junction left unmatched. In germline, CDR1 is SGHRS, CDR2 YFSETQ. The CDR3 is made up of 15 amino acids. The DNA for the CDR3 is TGCGCCAGCAGACCTCTGACAGGGGAAGTCTATGGCTACACCTTC. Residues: CASRPLTGEVYGYTF.

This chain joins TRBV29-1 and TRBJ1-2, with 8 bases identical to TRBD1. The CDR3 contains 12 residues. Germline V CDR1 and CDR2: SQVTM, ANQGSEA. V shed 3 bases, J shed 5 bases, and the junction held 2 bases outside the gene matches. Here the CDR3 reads CSVETGEYGYTF. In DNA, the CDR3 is TGCAGCGTTGAGACAGGGGAGTATGGCTACACCTTC.

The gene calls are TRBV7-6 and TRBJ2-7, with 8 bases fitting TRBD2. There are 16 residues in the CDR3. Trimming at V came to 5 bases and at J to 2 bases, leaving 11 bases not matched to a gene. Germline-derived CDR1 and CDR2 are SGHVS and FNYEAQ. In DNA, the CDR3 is TGTGCCAGCAGCCTAGGGAGCGGGAGTACCACCTACGAGCAGTACTTC. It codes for CASSLGSGSTTYEQYF.

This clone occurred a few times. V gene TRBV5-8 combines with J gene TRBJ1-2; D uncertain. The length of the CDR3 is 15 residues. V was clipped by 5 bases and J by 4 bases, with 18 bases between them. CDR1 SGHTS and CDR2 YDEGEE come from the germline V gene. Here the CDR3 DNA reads TGTGCCAGCAGTCATGCCTGGAGGTCCGGCTATGGCTACACCTTC. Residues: CASSHAWRSGYGYTF.

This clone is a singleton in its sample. CDR3 coding DNA: TGTGCCAGCAGCGTAGGAGAGTCGGGGGGGTACCAAGAGACCCAGTACTTC. This encodes CASSVGESGGYQETQYF. This chain links TRBV9 with TRBJ2-5, with 8 bases aligning to TRBD2. Trimming removed 0 bases from V and 0 bases from J; junction bases left unmatched: 7. Germline V gene lookup returns CDR1 SGDLS and CDR2 YYNGEE. CDR3 length equals 17 residues.